A selection of T cell receptor beta chains follows, all from one sample in a study of blood T cell repertoires in COVID-19. TCRdb's table, derived via immunoSEQ multiplex PCR, lists solely in-frame clones and lacks some. The sample records roughly 160,000 clones, about four fifths being singletons. The sequencing input was peripheral blood. Every receptor here comes from a woman older than 75 with COVID-19, enrolled during active disease. Each CDR3 is given with its conserved first and last residue. D genes are given only for firm matches. Size is stated for part of the rows, as once, few or many counts, or as a class when the clone is expanded.

abundance,len,d_gene,v_gene,j_gene,CDR3aa,CDR3nt
-,15,-,TRBV27,TRBJ1-5,CASVASPRGNQPQHF,TGTGCCAGCGTAGCCAGCCCGAGGGGCAATCAGCCCCAGCATTTT
-,15,-,TRBV6-5,TRBJ1-4,CASSYYGQPGEKLFF,TGTGCCAGCAGTTATTACGGTCAGCCGGGTGAAAAACTGTTTTTT
-,15,TRBD2,TRBV5-1,TRBJ2-7,CASSSGWTSGSVQYF,TGCGCCAGCAGCTCCGGATGGACTAGCGGGAGTGTGCAGTACTTC
-,14,-,TRBV28,TRBJ1-2,CASSSGGQNYGYTF,TGTGCCAGCAGTTCGGGAGGACAGAACTATGGCTACACCTTC
-,14,-,TRBV19,TRBJ1-2,CASSGLLSHYGYTF,TGTGCCAGCTCAGGTCTCCTATCGCACTATGGCTACACCTTC
-,13,TRBD1,TRBV7-3,TRBJ2-1,CASGTGVYNEQFF,TGTGCCAGCGGGACAGGTGTATACAATGAGCAGTTCTTC
-,14,TRBD2,TRBV6-2/TRBV6-3,TRBJ2-5,CASSLAGGRKTQYF,TGTGCCAGCAGTTTAGCGGGGGGGCGAAAGACCCAGTACTTC
-,13,TRBD1,TRBV29-1,TRBJ1-1,CSVDRGQGTEAFF,TGCAGCGTTGACAGGGGGCAGGGCACTGAAGCTTTCTTT
-,15,TRBD1,TRBV4-1,TRBJ1-1,CASRPQGQLNTEAFF,TGCGCCAGCAGACCACAGGGACAGCTGAACACTGAAGCTTTCTTT
few,13,TRBD2,TRBV25-1,TRBJ2-7,CASSVAGSYEQYF,TGTGCCAGCAGCGTAGCGGGGTCCTACGAGCAGTACTTC
-,17,TRBD2,TRBV7-2,TRBJ2-3,CASSSGLAGGQTDTQYF,TGTGCCAGCAGCTCGGGACTAGCGGGGGGACAAACAGATACGCAGTATTTT
-,15,-,TRBV7-3,TRBJ2-7,CASSPQGGRYYEQYF,TGTGCCAGCAGCCCCCAGGGGGGCAGATACTACGAGCAGTACTTC
-,13,-,TRBV27,TRBJ1-4,CASSPRGAGGLFF,TGTGCCAGCAGCCCCCGGGGCGCGGGGGGGCTGTTTTTT
-,14,TRBD1,TRBV20-1,TRBJ1-3,CSASRGGRGNTIYF,TGCAGTGCTAGTAGAGGGGGCCGGGGGAACACCATATATTTT
-,15,TRBD1,TRBV6-5,TRBJ1-5,CASSPFGQGNQPQHF,TGTGCCAGCAGTCCCTTCGGACAGGGAAATCAGCCCCAGCATTTT
few,13,-,TRBV5-1,TRBJ1-1,CASSLNRNTEAFF,TGCGCCAGCAGCCTTAACAGGAACACTGAAGCTTTCTTT
-,17,-,TRBV27,TRBJ2-4,CASRRQGWGVAKNIQYF,TGTGCCAGCAGAAGACAGGGTTGGGGGGTAGCCAAAAACATTCAGTACTTC
-,12,-,TRBV6-2/TRBV6-3,TRBJ1-1,CASSGRGTEAFF,TGTGCCAGCAGCGGCAGGGGAACTGAAGCTTTCTTT
-,15,TRBD2,TRBV7-9,TRBJ2-3,CASRRTSGSTDTQYF,TGTGCCAGCCGGAGGACTAGCGGGAGCACAGATACGCAGTATTTT
-,13,-,TRBV6-5,TRBJ2-7,CASTRQDSYEQYF,TGTGCCAGCACTCGTCAGGACTCCTACGAGCAGTACTTC
-,13,-,TRBV29-1,TRBJ2-2,CSVSRVAAGELFF,TGCAGCGTTAGCCGGGTCGCCGCCGGGGAGCTGTTTTTT
-,17,TRBD1,TRBV10-3,TRBJ2-5,CAISESQGQGTKETQYF,TGTGCCATCAGTGAGTCCCAGGGACAGGGGACCAAAGAGACCCAGTACTTC
-,14,TRBD1,TRBV24-1,TRBJ2-1,CATSDPGQTNEQFF,TGTGCCACCAGTGACCCGGGACAGACCAATGAGCAGTTCTTC
-,15,TRBD1,TRBV5-4,TRBJ2-5,CASSQRGTGEETQYF,TGTGCCAGCAGCCAAAGAGGGACAGGTGAAGAGACCCAGTACTTC
-,13,-,TRBV5-4,TRBJ2-1,CAGGKRNYNEQFF,TGTGCCGGCGGTAAGCGGAACTACAATGAGCAGTTCTTC